The sequence of this T cell receptor beta chain was determined in a study of cytomegalovirus exposure and HLA in healthy donors. Study-wide context: Samples from HLA-typed donors yielded around 85 million unique TCRs in an early data release.

The PCR employed 60 Vbeta primers together with 13 Jbeta primers. Data came from immunoSEQ multiplex PCR; TCRdb stores just in-frame clones and leaves some out. The specimen's table records some 44,000 clones. Germline CDR1 reads MDHEN; CDR2 reads SYDVKM. Trimming cost V 5 bases and J 5 bases, with 16 bases left between them. CDR3 size: 15 residues. Findings and limits, study-wide: The dataset shows that most TCR sequences were rare, while some public TCRs occurred in many donors.

With regard to this clone: Its target is not known.

The chain has TRBV28 and TRBJ1-5; D possibly corresponds to TRBD1 (5 bases). This receptor was taken from a woman aged 30 to 39 in good health and CMV-seronegative. Material for sequencing was PBMCs. DNA for the CDR3: TGTGCCAGCAGTCACGGACACCTACGGGATCAGCCCCAGCATTTT. Its protein product is CASSHGHLRDQPQHF.